The entry below describes one T cell receptor (beta chain). This record belongs to a study of blood T cell repertoires in COVID-19. The table came from immunoSEQ multiplex PCR; TCRdb's copy has only in-frame clones and leaves some out. The sample holds some 200,000 clones; around 82% are singletons and the top ten take around 11%. Germline V gives CDR1 MNHEY, CDR2 SVGAGI. V shed 0 bases and J shed 1 base, with 9 bases lying between them. CDR3 size: 16 residues. The TCR was taken from a man aged 35-49 years who had recovered from COVID-19. This chain joins TRBV6-5 and TRBJ2-2; D remains ambiguous. Sequencing used PBMCs or T cells enriched from blood (not recorded which). The CDR3 reads CASSYSVPGNTGELFF. CDR3 coding DNA: TGTGCCAGCAGTTACTCGGTCCCGGGGAACACCGGGGAGCTGTTTTTT.